The 8 T cell receptor beta chains below all came from one sample that was sequenced in a study of cytomegalovirus exposure and HLA in healthy donors. Sequencing was performed with immunoSEQ multiplex PCR; in TCRdb, only in-frame clones are kept and a portion is missing. There are about 74,000 clones in the sample; 90% to 95% occur only once, and roughly 1.6% lies in the top ten. Specimen: PBMCs. The source of these receptors is a man aged 18 to 30 in good health and CMV-seropositive.

This clone was observed a handful of times. The chain couples TRBV4-1 to TRBJ1-1; 9 bases map to TRBD1. This CDR3 region has 16 residues. The germline V gene encodes CDR1 MGHRA and CDR2 YSYEKL. V lost 4 bases and J lost 7; bases outside the gene matches: 13. The CDR3, as DNA: TGCGCCAGCAGCCCGAACGAAGGACAGGGGAGATTTGAAGCTTTCTTT. Its protein product is CASSPNEGQGRFEAFF.

The V and J genes are TRBV28 and TRBJ2-7, with D perhaps TRBD2 (5 bases). V dropped 8 bases and J dropped 3 bases, with 20 bases sitting between them. CDR1 and CDR2 from the germline V gene are MDHEN and SYDVKM. This CDR3 has 15 residues. DNA for the CDR3: TGTGCCAGCCGGGGTAACACCATATCACGCTACGAGCAGTACTTC. It yields the protein CASRGNTISRYEQYF.

The genes are TRBV2 and TRBJ1-2; D may be TRBD1 (5 bases). Trimming took off 2 bases at V and 8 bases at J, with 9 bases between the two ends. Per germline, CDR1 SNHLY and CDR2 FYNNEI. The CDR3 length is 12 residues. The CDR3 here is CASSEQGDGYTF. CDR3 nucleotide sequence: TGTGCCAGCAGTGAACAGGGTGACGGCTACACCTTC.

The chain combines TRBV9 with TRBJ1-2; tentatively, D is TRBD1 (5 bases). The V end lost 2 bases, the J end lost 6 bases, and 14 bases lay between the germline ends. The V gene's germline CDR1 is SGDLS and CDR2 YYNGEE. CDR3 length: 14 residues. The CDR3, as DNA: TGTGCCAGCAGCGTTGGGGGGGAGATTGATGGCTACACCTTC. It is translated as CASSVGGEIDGYTF.

The gene calls are TRBV28 and TRBJ1-1, with unresolved D. Germline values: CDR1 MDHEN, CDR2 SYDVKM. The CDR3 covers 13 residues. The V end was cut by 6 bases, the J end by 7 bases, with 15 bases between. The CDR3 is CASRGSGLGEAFF. The CDR3 bases are TGTGCCAGCAGGGGGAGCGGGTTAGGTGAAGCTTTCTTT.

The chain combines TRBV6-1 with TRBJ2-1; D may be TRBD1 (6 bases). The length of the CDR3 is 14 residues. Germline V gene sequence: CDR1 MNHNS, CDR2 SASEGT. Trimming shortened V by 2 bases and J by 4 bases, and 9 bases separated the two germline ends. CDR3 amino acids: CASSEKGEYNEQFF. CDR3 DNA sequence: TGTGCCAGCAGTGAAAAGGGGGAATACAATGAGCAGTTCTTC.

V gene TRBV6-1 combines with J gene TRBJ1-4, with 10 bases fitting TRBD1. The CDR3 has 13 amino acids. CDR1 and CDR2 (germline): MNHNS, SASEGT. V trimming: 11 bases; J trimming: 6 bases; junction bases outside the gene matches: 6. The CDR3 DNA sequence: TGTGCCGTAAGGACAGGGGGTTATGAAAAACTGTTTTTT. Its protein product is CAVRTGGYEKLFF.

This clone was counted a single time. V is TRBV19 and J is TRBJ2-7; 7 nucleotides align to TRBD1. There are 16 residues in the CDR3. Germline values: CDR1 LNHDA, CDR2 SQIVND (reference sequence). Trimming took 4 bases from V and 2 from J; bases not matched to a gene: 11. CDR3 loop: CASSTKQGTSPYEQYF. The CDR3 nucleotides read TGTGCCAGTAGTACAAAACAGGGGACGAGTCCCTACGAGCAGTACTTC.